These T cell receptor beta chains were read from a single sample in a study of cytomegalovirus exposure and HLA in healthy donors. Sequenced by immunoSEQ multiplex PCR; TCRdb stores in-frame clones only, minus some. The sample lists roughly 130,000 clones; less than 75% were seen once. Input material: PBMCs. The origin of the receptors is a woman aged 40 to 50 in good health and CMV-seropositive. The CDR3 runs from the conserved cysteine through the conserved F or W.

>TRBV7-8|TRBJ1-2
CASSSQGYGYTF
>TRBV28|TRBJ2-7
CASSLISGIGLGDEQYF
>TRBV4-1|TRBJ2-3
CASSHPRDRGSTDTQYF
>TRBV2|TRBJ1-1
CASSHPDRVRSTEAFF
>TRBV5-8|TRBJ2-1
CASSLTGSYNEQFF
>TRBV5-1|TRBJ1-1
CASSLQGKNTEAFF
>TRBV27|TRBJ1-1
CASRRVNTEAFF
>TRBV19|TRBJ2-2
CASSIGTGANTGELFF
>TRBV28|TRBJ1-2
CASSSPGTGQGYGYTF
>TRBV4-3|TRBJ1-2
CASSQERSYGYTF
>TRBV5-1|TRBJ2-7
CASSWQNSGGGRGEQYF
>TRBV7-9|TRBJ1-5
CASSSSLDSFEPQHF